This paragraph covers one T cell receptor beta chain sequence. Its antigen is currently unknown. The sample belongs to a study of cytomegalovirus exposure and HLA in healthy donors. Study-wide background: Earlier, 95 million to 130 million unique TCR beta sequences were recovered from around 180 million T cells by an analysis. Study-wide results and caveats: According to a later analysis, donors in an Asian-associated ancestry cluster reportedly had fewer N-insertions than the 666-donor mean. In a later analysis, a missense DCLRE1C variant was linked to TCR beta V- and J-gene trimming. The study carried out a later analysis of TCR beta sequences. It associated some 15,000 of them with specific HLA alleles at a false discovery rate of 0.05.

Vbeta (60) and Jbeta (13) primers were used in the PCR. This table comes from immunoSEQ multiplex PCR, and its TCRdb copy is limited to in-frame clones, with some not included. The sample has 120,000 to 150,000 clones, roughly 80% seen once; the top ten hold approximately 1%. Germline assignment: CDR1 MGHDK and CDR2 SYGVNS. The V end lost 8 bases, the J end lost 4 bases, and 18 bases lay between the germline ends. The CDR3 extends over 16 amino acids. The chain uses TRBV25-1 and TRBJ1-6; D possibly corresponds to TRBD1 (5 bases). The sequenced sample was PBMCs. The TCR comes from a man between 18 and 29 years old in good health and CMV-seronegative. The CDR3: CASVEGGREYNSPLHF. CDR3 bases: TGTGCCAGCGTGGAGGGAGGCAGGGAATATAATTCACCCCTCCACTTT.